This entry is about one T cell receptor beta chain. Its antigen is currently unknown. This sample was taken from a study of shared clonotypes between healthy human individuals. Between the trimmed V and J ends, which lost 2 bases and 5 bases, there was a span of 11 bases. The length of the CDR3 is 13 residues. Germline CDR1 and CDR2: SGHDT and YYEEEE. Terminally differentiated effector memory CD45RA+ cells were excluded by CCR7 positive selection of CD45RO-negative cells. General study results and limits: Generation probabilities of non-shared clonotypes were lower (relative to those shared by all four donors).

Here immunoSEQ multiplex PCR was the method, and the copy in TCRdb shows in-frame clones only, minus some. This sample has approximately 2,200,000 clones, with roughly 91% found just once. The material sequenced was naive CD8+ T cells from PBMCs. The V and J genes are TRBV5-6 and TRBJ2-7; no clear D gene. The TCR sequence derives from a man aged 18 to 35 in good health. Some clones in this sample may be carry-over from other donors' samples. The CDR3 spells CASSFVSGDEQYF. Written as DNA, the CDR3 is TGTGCCAGCAGCTTCGTTTCTGGGGACGAGCAGTACTTC.